Listed below are T cell receptor beta chains from one sample, sequenced in a study of vaccination and CD4 T cells after COVID-19. TCRdb passed the PCR reads through MiXCR, listing each CDR3 protein once. The sample contains around 20,000 distinct CDR3 sequences, around two fifths of which appear only once. No cognate antigen is known for these TCRs. Sample: CD4+ T cells from blood, cultured in vitro. These receptors were collected from a human donor who had recovered from COVID-19. Both conserved end residues are part of each CDR3. The D gene is left open where the match is weak. Size is omitted from some rows. Given values are once, few, many or a class for expanded clones.

V: TRBV10-1; size: -; J: TRBJ2-2; D: -; CDR3: CASSEGHMNTGELFF; DNA: TGCGCCAGCAGTGAGGGACACATGAACACCGGGGAGCTGTTTTTT
V: TRBV6-1; size: few; J: TRBJ2-1; D: TRBD2; CDR3: CASRAGTSGWDEQFF; DNA: TGTGCCAGCAGAGCCGGGACTAGCGGGTGGGATGAGCAGTTCTTC
V: TRBV7-6; size: -; J: TRBJ2-3; D: TRBD2; CDR3: CASSPGGRGDTQYF; DNA: TGTGCCAGCAGCCCCGGCGGGAGGGGGGATACGCAGTATTTT
V: TRBV2; size: -; J: TRBJ2-1; D: -; CDR3: CASIAVQGRDEQFF; DNA: TGTGCCAGCATCGCGGTACAGGGCAGGGATGAGCAGTTCTTC
V: TRBV6-5; size: -; J: TRBJ2-1; D: -; CDR3: CASSYGGSMFFEQFF; DNA: TGTGCCAGCAGTTACGGTGGGAGTATGTTTTTTGAGCAGTTCTTC
V: TRBV12-3/TRBV12-4; size: -; J: TRBJ1-2; D: -; CDR3: CASSLARRLHHGYTF; DNA: TGTGCCAGCAGTTTAGCCCGTCGGTTACATCATGGCTACACCTTC
V: TRBV5-1; size: -; J: TRBJ2-5; D: -; CDR3: CASSLVDQGFGKTQYF; DNA: TGCGCCAGCAGCTTGGTCGATCAGGGGTTTGGGAAGACCCAGTACTTC
V: TRBV10-1; size: -; J: TRBJ2-1; D: -; CDR3: CASIGGSGASSIHNEQFF; DNA: TGCGCCAGCATTGGAGGGTCAGGGGCGTCTAGCATCCACAATGAGCAGTTCTTC
V: TRBV24-1; size: -; J: TRBJ1-5; D: -; CDR3: CATSDPSDTASQPQHF; DNA: TGTGCCACCAGTGATCCCTCCGACACAGCTTCTCAGCCCCAGCATTTT
V: TRBV6-5; size: -; J: TRBJ2-7; D: -; CDR3: CASSYRGEGEQYF; DNA: TGTGCCAGCAGTTACAGGGGAGAGGGCGAGCAGTACTTC
V: TRBV20-1; size: few; J: TRBJ1-2; D: -; CDR3: CSAPRGTGQANYGYTF; DNA: TGCAGTGCGCCGAGGGGAACAGGGCAAGCTAACTATGGCTACACCTTC
V: TRBV12-3/TRBV12-4; size: -; J: TRBJ2-5; D: -; CDR3: CASNWAPYQETQYF; DNA: TGTGCCAGCAACTGGGCCCCGTACCAAGAGACCCAGTACTTC
V: TRBV10-3; size: few; J: TRBJ2-5; D: -; CDR3: CAISEGGQQETQYF; DNA: TGTGCCATCAGTGAGGGTGGACAGCAAGAGACCCAGTACTTC
V: TRBV6-2/TRBV6-3; size: -; J: TRBJ2-5; D: -; CDR3: CASSFDRAQYF; DNA: TGTGCCAGCAGTTTTGACCGAGCCCAGTACTTC
V: TRBV10-3; size: -; J: TRBJ2-2; D: -; CDR3: CAISTGGGLGGELFF; DNA: TGTGCCATCAGCACAGGTGGAGGCTTGGGCGGGGAGCTGTTTTTT
V: TRBV7-2; size: few; J: TRBJ2-7; D: -; CDR3: CASSLVTGTSYEQYF; DNA: TGTGCCAGCAGCTTAGTAACAGGGACCTCCTACGAGCAGTACTTC
V: TRBV7-8; size: few; J: TRBJ2-3; D: -; CDR3: CASSPAPTGSTDTQYF; DNA: TGTGCCAGCAGCCCAGCCCCCACAGGGAGCACAGATACGCAGTATTTT
V: TRBV20-1; size: few; J: TRBJ2-3; D: -; CDR3: CSATPIEAGGDTDTQYF; DNA: TGCAGTGCTACCCCGATCGAGGCGGGTGGGGACACAGATACGCAGTATTTT
V: TRBV29-1; size: few; J: TRBJ1-6; D: TRBD1; CDR3: CSVDEGTVDEKGNSPLHF; DNA: TGCAGCGTTGATGAAGGGACAGTCGACGAAAAAGGTAATTCACCCCTCCACTTT
V: TRBV12-3/TRBV12-4; size: -; J: TRBJ1-5; D: -; CDR3: CASSQGGTSNQPQHF; DNA: TGTGCCAGCAGTCAAGGAGGCACAAGCAATCAGCCCCAGCATTTT
V: TRBV20-1; size: -; J: TRBJ2-3; D: TRBD2; CDR3: CSARRLATGPPDTDTQYF; DNA: TGCAGTGCTAGGAGACTAGCGACGGGCCCCCCTGACACAGATACGCAGTATTTT
V: TRBV2; size: -; J: TRBJ2-7; D: TRBD2; CDR3: CASSLTSGEIYEQYF; DNA: TGTGCCAGCAGTCTGACTAGCGGGGAGATCTACGAGCAGTACTTC
V: TRBV27; size: few; J: TRBJ1-5; D: TRBD1; CDR3: CASSFSGGAQHF; DNA: TGTGCCAGCAGTTTTTCAGGGGGGGCCCAGCATTTT
V: TRBV19; size: -; J: TRBJ1-6; D: -; CDR3: CASSIAGGAYNSPLHF; DNA: TGTGCCAGTAGTATAGCCGGGGGCGCGTATAATTCACCCCTCCACTTT
V: TRBV19; size: few; J: TRBJ1-5; D: TRBD1; CDR3: CASSSGTGTNQPQHF; DNA: TGTGCCAGTAGTTCCGGGACAGGTACTAATCAGCCCCAGCATTTT